A single sample is the source of the 22 T cell receptor beta chains below, sequenced in a study of CD8 T cells in Susac syndrome. RNA, at roughly 0.45 to 1 ug, was reverse transcribed with random hexamers. TCRdb reprocessed the immunoSEQ multiplex PCR reads with MiXCR, giving one entry per CDR3 protein. The sample has about 210,000 distinct CDR3 sequences, about 95% seen once. Material: CD4+ T cells from PBMCs. These receptors originate from a human donor with multiple sclerosis.

The rearrangement joins TRBV25-1 to TRBJ1-4, with a possible D match to TRBD1 (6 bases). The CDR3 is made up of 17 amino acids. Trimming took off 2 bases at V and 6 bases at J, with 19 bases between the two ends. Germline values: CDR1 MGHDK, CDR2 SYGVNS. The CDR3 DNA follows: TGTGCCAGCAGTGAAGGGGGCTCGGCGGGACAACATGAAAAACTGTTTTTT. Translation gives CASSEGGSAGQHEKLFF.

The chain couples TRBV20-1 to TRBJ1-2; 7 bases map to TRBD1. Germline trimming cut 4 bases from V and 0 bases from J; bases unmatched to any gene: 17. CDR1 and CDR2 from the germline V gene are DFQATT and SNEGSKA (reference sequence). This CDR3 has 18 residues. CDR3 coding DNA: TGCAGTGCTATCAATGCGAGGGCAGGGGGTATCCCTAACTATGGCTACACCTTC. It translates to CSAINARAGGIPNYGYTF.

CDR3 residues: CSGRQGSPRNTQYF. The DNA of the CDR3 is TGCAGTGGAAGACAGGGAAGTCCTAGGAATACGCAGTATTTT. This chain uses TRBV20-1 with TRBJ2-3; 7 bases are a match to TRBD1. Germline CDR1 DFQATT, CDR2 SNEGSKA (reference sequence). This CDR3 is 14 amino acids long. The V segment lost 7 bases and the J segment 7 bases; nucleotides outside the gene matches: 14.

The chain has TRBV6-5 and TRBJ2-5; maybe TRBD2 (7 bases). The germline V gene encodes CDR1 MNHEY and CDR2 SVGAGI. The germline V and J ends were trimmed by 2 bases and 5 bases, with 12 bases remaining between them. The CDR3 spans 14 residues. The CDR3 nucleotides read TGTGCCAGCAGTTACGGGGGGGCTGGTGAGACCCAGTACTTC. Translation gives CASSYGGAGETQYF.

The rearrangement uses TRBV24-1 and TRBJ2-3, with 7 nucleotides matching TRBD1. From germline, CDR1 is KGHDR and CDR2 SFDVKD. Losses at the gene ends were 9 bases for V and 4 bases for J; bases not matched to a gene: 9. The CDR3 extends over 14 amino acids. CDR3 bases: TGTGCCACCCGGATGACAGGGCCTGCAGATACGCAGTATTTT. Protein product: CATRMTGPADTQYF.

The V call is TRBV6-2 or TRBV6-3, the J call TRBJ1-2, with D maybe TRBD1 (6 bases). V was pared by 2 bases and J by 8 bases, with 12 bases between. Germline values: CDR1 MNHEY, CDR2 SVGEGT. The CDR3 covers 13 residues. Written as DNA, the CDR3 is TGTGCCAGCAGTTACGGGGGGCCGGAAGGCTACACCTTC. It encodes CASSYGGPEGYTF.

This clonotype was seen a few times. The chain couples TRBV2 to TRBJ2-7; maybe TRBD2 (6 bases). With the DNA end fitting TRBJ2-3 better, the J assignment may be wrong. The CDR3 totals 12 residues. Germline loops: CDR1 SNHLY, CDR2 FYNNEI. Written as DNA, the CDR3 is TGTGCCAGCAGTTCGACCGGAGGGGAGCAGTATTTT. Translated: CASSSTGGEQYF.

V and J are TRBV7-8 and TRBJ2-7, with TRBD1 matching 7 bases. In germline, CDR1 is SGHVS, CDR2 FQNEAQ. The junction had 4 bases not matched to a gene; V was cut back by 2 bases and J by 0 bases. The CDR3 consists of 15 residues. This chain's CDR3 is CASSLLAGGSYEQYF. CDR3 nucleotide sequence: TGTGCCAGCAGCTTACTCGCAGGGGGCTCCTACGAGCAGTACTTC.

The chain joins TRBV29-1 to TRBJ2-3; no clear D gene. CDR3 length equals 13 residues. CDR1 is SQVTM and CDR2 is ANQGSEA in the germline V gene. The germline V and J ends were trimmed by 8 bases and 2 bases, with 14 bases remaining between them. The CDR3 loop reads CSLKGLVTDTQYF. CDR3 coding DNA: TGCAGCCTCAAGGGCCTAGTCACAGATACGCAGTATTTT.

The chain joins TRBV4-2 to TRBJ2-1; TRBD2 matches 11 bases. Per the germline V gene, CDR1 is LGHNA and CDR2 is YNFKEQ. The CDR3 has 16 residues. J gave up 3 bases and V 4 bases, and 5 bases lay outside the gene matches. The CDR3 DNA sequence: TGTGCCAGCAGCCCCGTGGGACTAGCGGTCTACAATGAGCAGTTCTTC. Its translation is CASSPVGLAVYNEQFF.

The chain joins TRBV15 to TRBJ2-3; 8 positions match TRBD2. The germline CDR1 and CDR2 sequences are LNHNV and YYDKDF (reference sequence). The CDR3 covers 19 residues. The trim removed 0 bases at V and 6 bases at J, leaving 17 bases unmatched. This CDR3 reads CATSRDRSGGPRDRDTQYF. CDR3 nucleotides: TGTGCCACCAGCAGAGATCGCAGCGGGGGTCCTCGAGACCGCGATACGCAGTATTTT.

The chain is built from TRBV27 and TRBJ2-2, with a possible D match to TRBD2 (6 bases). The CDR3 extends over 12 amino acids. Trimming cost V 3 bases and J 7 bases, with 6 bases left between them. The germline CDR1 and CDR2 sequences are MNHEY and SMNVEV (reference sequence). The CDR3 loop reads CASSLEGGELFF. CDR3 DNA sequence: TGTGCCAGCAGTTTGGAGGGCGGGGAGCTGTTTTTT.

This clonotype was detected only once. The chain employs TRBV27 and TRBJ1-1, with D unclear. CDR1 MNHEY and CDR2 SMNVEV come from the germline V gene (reference sequence). The V and J ends lost 5 bases and 3 bases respectively, with 10 bases between them. The CDR3 is 13 amino acids. The CDR3 loop is CASSPASDTEAFF. For the CDR3, the DNA is TGTGCCAGCAGTCCCGCCTCGGACACTGAAGCTTTCTTT.

The rearrangement links TRBV20-1 to TRBJ2-5; 8 bases line up with TRBD1. The V segment lost 6 bases and the J segment 4 bases; nucleotides outside the gene matches: 10. The CDR3 runs 14 residues. Germline CDR1 DFQATT, CDR2 SNEGSKA (reference sequence). CDR3 bases: TGCAGTGCCCTCGCTCGGACAGGGTTAGAGACCCAGTACTTC. The encoded protein is CSALARTGLETQYF.

V is TRBV6-2 or TRBV6-3 and J is TRBJ2-4, with TRBD2 as a possible D gene (5 bases). V was pared by 5 bases and J by 8 bases, with 13 bases between. The CDR3 has 13 residues. CDR1 and CDR2 (germline): MNHEY, SVGEGT. The CDR3, as DNA: TGTGCCAGCAGTAACGTCGGTAGCGACATTCAGTACTTC. As protein: CASSNVGSDIQYF.

The CDR3 nucleotides are TGTGCCAGCTCCGCAGGAGGGACGTCCTACGAGCAGTACTTC. It encodes CASSAGGTSYEQYF. This chain links TRBV2 with TRBJ2-7, with D possibly matching TRBD2 (6 bases). This CDR3 is 14 amino acids long. V was clipped by 8 bases and J by 1 base, with 15 bases between them. CDR1 is SNHLY, CDR2 FYNNEI, per germline.

V and J are TRBV27 and TRBJ2-7; 7 bases line up with TRBD2. Germline CDR1 is MNHEY and CDR2 is SMNVEV (reference sequence). Germline trimming cut 5 bases from V and 2 bases from J; bases unmatched to any gene: 9. There are 15 residues in the CDR3. The CDR3 DNA sequence: TGTGCCAGCAGTCAGTCGGACCGGGGGGCCTACGAGCAGTACTTC. It encodes CASSQSDRGAYEQYF.

This clonotype was detected once. The CDR3 loop reads CASSLQGAGETQYF. In DNA form, the CDR3 reads TGTGCCAGCAGCCTACAGGGGGCTGGGGAGACCCAGTACTTC. The chain uses TRBV13 and TRBJ2-5; 9 nucleotides match TRBD1. The V and J ends lost 5 bases and 5 bases, in that order; junction bases with no gene match: 6. CDR1 and CDR2 from the germline V gene are PRHDT and FYEKMQ (reference sequence). The CDR3 sequence is 14 residues long. Full variable domain (outside the CDR3, taken from reference TRBV13 and TRBJ2-5): AAGVIQSPRHLIKEKRETATLKCYPIPRHDTVYWYQQGPGQDPQFLISFYEKMQSDKGSIPDRFSAQQFSDYHSELNMSSLELGDSALYFCASSLQGAGETQYFGPGTRLLVL.

The chain joins TRBV20-1 to TRBJ1-5, with a possible D match to TRBD1 (6 bases). The CDR3 has 15 amino acids. V gave up 6 bases and J gave up 0 bases, with 15 bases separating them. Per germline, CDR1 DFQATT and CDR2 SNEGSKA (reference sequence). The CDR3 DNA is TGCAGTGCCAGACCCCAGGGGCCTAGCAATCAGCCCCAGCATTTT. Protein sequence: CSARPQGPSNQPQHF.

V usage is TRBV7-2 and J usage is TRBJ1-1, with TRBD1 as a possible D gene (5 bases). The CDR3 spans 14 residues. CDR1 SGHTA and CDR2 FQGNSA come from the germline V gene. V shed 7 bases and J shed 1 base, with 13 bases lying between them. CDR3 nucleotide sequence: TGTGCCAGCAACTTCCGTCAGGGGAACACTGAAGCTTTCTTT. This translates into CASNFRQGNTEAFF.

DNA for the CDR3: TGCAGCGTTCAATTACTTTTTACCGCCCAGGAGGGCTACACCTTC. This gives the protein CSVQLLFTAQEGYTF. The chain is built from TRBV29-1 and TRBJ1-2; the D is unclear. The length of the CDR3 is 15 residues. Deletions cut 5 bases from V and 8 bases from J, with 24 bases between. CDR1 is SQVTM and CDR2 is ANQGSEA in the germline V gene. The full variable domain, in which reference TRBV29-1 and TRBJ1-2 provide the parts outside the CDR3, is SAVISQKPSRDICQRGTSLTIQCQVDSQVTMMFWYRQQPGQSLTLIATANQGSEATYESGFVIDKFPISRPNLTFSTLTVSNMSPEDSSIYLCSVQLLFTAQEGYTFGSGTRLTVV.

This clonotype came up once. V usage is TRBV29-1 and J usage is TRBJ1-2, with D possibly TRBD1 on 5 matching bases. The CDR3 is made up of 13 amino acids. Germline-derived CDR1 and CDR2 are SQVTM and ANQGSEA. The V end lost 7 bases, the J end lost 8 bases, and 20 bases lay between the germline ends. The CDR3: CSALDGGKGGYTF. DNA for the CDR3: TGCAGCGCTTTGGACGGGGGAAAAGGGGGCTACACCTTC. The full variable domain, rest sourced from reference TRBV29-1 and TRBJ1-2, is SAVISQKPSRDICQRGTSLTIQCQVDSQVTMMFWYRQQPGQSLTLIATANQGSEATYESGFVIDKFPISRPNLTFSTLTVSNMSPEDSSIYLCSALDGGKGGYTFGSGTRLTVV.